Listed here are 8 T cell receptor beta chains from one sample, sequenced in a study of blood T cell repertoires in COVID-19. Libraries were prepared by immunoSEQ multiplex PCR; TCRdb keeps only in-frame clonotypes and omits some of them. The table records 55,000 to 80,000 clones, approximately 84% of them present only once. Material: peripheral blood. The receptors were gathered from a human donor in a cohort sampled during active COVID-19.

This clone has a handful of counts. J is TRBJ1-1 and V is TRBV24-1; 8 nucleotides agree with TRBD1. The length of the CDR3 is 12 residues. Germline CDR1 reads KGHDR; CDR2 reads SFDVKD. The J segment lost 9 bases and the V segment lost 11 bases, leaving 10 bases of the junction unmatched. CDR3 DNA: TGTGCCATCTCCCCGGGGACAGGACAAGCTTTCTTT. This codes for CAISPGTGQAFF.

The chain joins TRBV3-1 (or the pseudogene TRBV3-2) to TRBJ1-2; D is unclear. The CDR3 has 11 residues. Per germline, CDR1 LGHDT and CDR2 YNNKEL (reference sequence). Trimming stripped 1 base from V and 8 bases from J, with 5 bases between. CDR3 protein: CASSQVEGYTF. The CDR3 nucleotides are TGTGCCAGCAGCCAAGTCGAGGGCTACACCTTC.

The V and J genes are TRBV29-1 and TRBJ2-5, with a possible D match to TRBD2 (6 bases). Germline V gene data show CDR1 as SQVTM and CDR2 as ANQGSEA. The CDR3 is 19 residues long. V gave up 1 base and J gave up 0 bases, with 24 bases separating them. The CDR3, as DNA: TGCAGCGTTGAAGGCGGGGCAGCGCCAACTTACCCGTACCAAGAGACCCAGTACTTC. This translates into CSVEGGAAPTYPYQETQYF.

This clone appeared once. This chain joins TRBV5-1 and TRBJ2-3; perhaps TRBD2 as D (5 bases). This CDR3 is built from 15 residues. Germline V gene sequence: CDR1 SGHRS, CDR2 YFSETQ. Trimming took 4 bases from V and 0 from J, leaving 12 bases between them. The DNA for the CDR3 is TGCGCCAGCAGCCGGACGTCGGGAAGCACAGATACGCAGTATTTT. Translation: CASSRTSGSTDTQYF.

CDR3 protein: CASRHPGQGHLSEDEQYF. The CDR3 DNA is TGTGCCAGCAGGCATCCGGGACAGGGTCATCTTTCGGAGGACGAGCAGTACTTC. The genes are TRBV2 and TRBJ2-7; 9 bases are a match to TRBD1. The CDR3 has 18 amino acids. CDR1 is SNHLY, CDR2 FYNNEI, per germline. Trimming took 6 bases from V and 5 from J; bases not matched to a gene: 20.

The rearrangement uses TRBV24-1 and TRBJ2-5; TRBD1 matches at 8 bases. This CDR3 has 15 amino acids. The germline V gene encodes CDR1 KGHDR and CDR2 SFDVKD. V lost 4 bases and J lost 5; bases outside the gene matches: 8. CDR3 loop: CATSEGRGLGETQYF. CDR3 nucleotide sequence: TGTGCCACCAGTGAGGGCAGGGGGCTTGGGGAGACCCAGTACTTC.

This chain uses TRBV30 with TRBJ2-5; a possible D gene is TRBD2 (6 bases). V was clipped by 0 bases and J by 2 bases, with 13 bases between them. In germline, CDR1 is GTSNPN, CDR2 SVGIG (reference sequence). This CDR3 has 15 residues. The CDR3 loop is CAWSVRDLKQETQYF. CDR3 coding DNA: TGTGCCTGGAGTGTACGGGACTTAAAACAAGAGACCCAGTACTTC.

V and J are TRBV9 and TRBJ2-3; possible D gene TRBD2, 6 bases. Deletions cut 1 base from V and 6 bases from J, with 18 bases between. The CDR3 runs 16 residues. The germline V gene has CDR1 SGDLS and CDR2 YYNGEE. The CDR3 bases are TGTGCCAGCAGCGTAAATATAGGAGGGGCCCAGGATACGCAGTATTTT. Translation gives CASSVNIGGAQDTQYF.